This is a list of T cell receptor beta chains from one sample in a study of Ad26.COV2.S vaccination and SARS-CoV-2 variants. Only in-frame clones appear in the TCRdb table, and some are missing; sequencing was by immunoSEQ multiplex PCR. There are about 480,000 clones in the sample; roughly 87% occur only once, and about 13% lies in the top ten. Sequencing used peripheral blood, obtained in a trial of Ad26.COV2.S vaccine versus placebo. All receptors derive from a person aged 18-65 years who received the Ad26.COV2.S COVID-19 vaccine or a placebo. CDR3s include the opening cysteine and the closing phenylalanine or tryptophan. The order of the fields is clone size, D gene, CDR3 length, J gene, V gene, CDR3 DNA, CDR3 protein. D genes are given only for firm matches. A clone size is listed for some rows: how often the clone was seen (once, few, many), or a class if it is expanded.

- - 17 TRBJ2-5 TRBV23-1 TGCGCCAGCAGTCAAGCGGAACTTGAGGGTACCCAAGAGACCCAGTACTTC CASSQAELEGTQETQYF
- - 17 TRBJ2-3 TRBV4-2 TGTGCCAGCAGAGGATTTTTGGGGGGGCAGAACACAGATACGCAGTATTTT CASRGFLGGQNTDTQYF
- - 16 TRBJ1-2 TRBV28 TGTGCCAGCAGTATTTTTACCAGAACGGGAAATCTCGGCTACACCTTC CASSIFTRTGNLGYTF
once TRBD1 15 TRBJ1-5 TRBV28 TGTGCCAGCAGTCCAACAGGGGGGGGAAGTCAGCCCCAGCATTTT CASSPTGGGSQPQHF
once - 13 TRBJ2-5 TRBV28 TGTGCCAGCAGGGTCGCGGCCACCCGGGCCCAGTACTTC CASRVAATRAQYF
- - 15 TRBJ2-4 TRBV5-5 TGTGCCAGCAGCCCTCCCCCTCGGTCCAAAAACATTCAGTACTTC CASSPPPRSKNIQYF
- - 19 TRBJ2-6 TRBV6-6 TGTGCCAGCAGTCGGGCCGCGGCAGGCACTAACTCTGGGGCCAACGTCCTGACTTTC CASSRAAAGTNSGANVLTF
- - 13 TRBJ1-1 TRBV7-2 TGTGCCAGCAGCTTTTCGGGGAACACTGAAGCTTTCTTT CASSFSGNTEAFF
- - 17 TRBJ2-7 TRBV28 TGTGCCAGCAGTTTTCCAGGACAGACGGGAGCCTCCGCCGAGCAGTACTTC CASSFPGQTGASAEQYF
- TRBD2 16 TRBJ2-1 TRBV24-1 TGTGCCACCAGTGATTCTTGGACTAGCGGGACCAATGAGCAGTTCTTC CATSDSWTSGTNEQFF
once - 15 TRBJ1-2 TRBV21-1 TGTGCCAGCAGCCCCCCGGGACAGGGACCCTATGGCTACACCTTC CASSPPGQGPYGYTF
- TRBD1 13 TRBJ2-5 TRBV5-4 TGTGCCAGCAGCGGACAGGGGAAAGAGACCCAGTACTTC CASSGQGKETQYF
- TRBD1 14 TRBJ1-2 TRBV30 TGTGCCTGGAGCCTCAGGGGGTCCTCGGGAAGCTACACCTTC CAWSLRGSSGSYTF
- - 13 TRBJ2-2 TRBV9 TGTGCCAGCAGCGTAGAGATGGGCGGGGAGCTGTTTTTT CASSVEMGGELFF
- TRBD1 19 TRBJ1-5 TRBV13 TGTGCCAGCAGCTTAAAGTTCTGGGACAGGGGGCTTGGCAATCAGCCCCAGCATTTT CASSLKFWDRGLGNQPQHF
- - 13 TRBJ1-2 TRBV29-1 TGCAGCGTTGGACAGCTAGCTAACTATGGCTACACCTTC CSVGQLANYGYTF
- - 15 TRBJ2-6 TRBV28 TGTGCCAGCGGCAGGGCTAGCTCTGGGGCCAACGTCCTGACTTTC CASGRASSGANVLTF
- - 13 TRBJ2-7 TRBV6-2/TRBV6-3 TGTGCCAGCAGTTACTCTGGACCCGACGAGCAGTACTTC CASSYSGPDEQYF
- - 16 TRBJ2-2 TRBV13 TGTGCCAGCAGCCCGAGGCGGTTGGGGGGCACCGGGGAGCTGTTTTTT CASSPRRLGGTGELFF
- TRBD1 13 TRBJ1-2 TRBV29-1 TGCAGCGTTGAAGATCGGCAGGGGGTGGGCTACACCTTC CSVEDRQGVGYTF
once - 15 TRBJ2-7 TRBV2 TGTGCCAGCAGGGAGCTTGACAGCAGCTCCTACGAGCAGTACTTC CASRELDSSSYEQYF
- - 13 TRBJ1-4 TRBV7-9 TGTGCCAGCAGCTTAGAGATTAATGAAAAACTGTTTTTT CASSLEINEKLFF
once - 11 TRBJ2-1 TRBV28 TGTGCCAGCAGTTCCACTAATGAGCAGTTCTTC CASSSTNEQFF
once TRBD2 16 TRBJ2-3 TRBV27 TGTGCCAGCAGCCCATCGGACGGGAGGGGCACAGATACGCAGTATTTT CASSPSDGRGTDTQYF
- - 16 TRBJ2-3 TRBV30 TGTGCCTGGAGTGTACCAGGGCTAACCGGCACAGATACGCAGTATTTT CAWSVPGLTGTDTQYF
- - 14 TRBJ1-2 TRBV6-5 TGTGCCAGCAGTTACCTCCAGGGGAACTATGGCTACACCTTC CASSYLQGNYGYTF
- - 17 TRBJ1-3 TRBV6-1 TGTGCCAGCAGTGAAGTCGGGGGCAGGAGCTCTGGAAACACCATATATTTT CASSEVGGRSSGNTIYF
- - 15 TRBJ1-3 TRBV19 TGTGCCAGTAGTATTACAACACTTGCTGGAAACACCATATATTTT CASSITTLAGNTIYF
- TRBD2 13 TRBJ2-1 TRBV7-3 TGTGCCAGCGGACTAGGTGCGAACAATGAGCAGTTCTTC CASGLGANNEQFF
- - 11 TRBJ2-7 TRBV6-2/TRBV6-3 TGTGCCAGCAGCCTCAAAGGCGAGCAGTACTTC CASSLKGEQYF
few - 13 TRBJ1-4 TRBV7-2 TGTGCCAGCAGCTTACTGGTTAATGAAAAACTGTTTTTT CASSLLVNEKLFF
once - 14 TRBJ2-1 TRBV28 TGTGCCAGCAGTTTAATAGTTAACGACAATGAGCAGTTCTTC CASSLIVNDNEQFF
- - 15 TRBJ1-1 TRBV5-5 TGTGCCAGCAGCTTAGGGGTTACGCTGTTCACTGAAGCTTTCTTT CASSLGVTLFTEAFF
few TRBD2 15 TRBJ2-2 TRBV24-1 TGTGCCACCAGTGAACCCGGGACTAGAGCCGGGGAGCTGTTTTTT CATSEPGTRAGELFF
- - 14 TRBJ2-7 TRBV6-2/TRBV6-3 TGTGCCAGCAGTTACCCCCGGGTATCCTACGAGCAGTACTTC CASSYPRVSYEQYF
- TRBD2 17 TRBJ2-2 TRBV4-3 TGCGCCAGCAGCCTGGGGACTAGCGGGAGGAGCACCGGGGAGCTGTTTTTT CASSLGTSGRSTGELFF
- - 15 TRBJ2-1 TRBV9 TGTGCCAGCAGCTCCCGGGGGGCAGGGCTGGATGAGCAGTTCTTC CASSSRGAGLDEQFF
- TRBD2 18 TRBJ2-7 TRBV6-2/TRBV6-3 TGTGCCAGCAGTTCCGGACTAGCGGGAGGGTACCTCTCCTACGAGCAGTACTTC CASSSGLAGGYLSYEQYF
once - 14 TRBJ2-3 TRBV7-3 TGTGCCAGCAGCTTAGGCTCTAGCACAGATACGCAGTATTTT CASSLGSSTDTQYF
- TRBD1 16 TRBJ2-7 TRBV11-1 TGTGCCAGCAGTATTACCCGCGAGACAGGGACCTACGAGCAGTACTTC CASSITRETGTYEQYF
- TRBD1 15 TRBJ2-2 TRBV5-1 TGCGCCAGCAGCCAGGACAGGGTAGGGACCGGGGAGCTGTTTTTT CASSQDRVGTGELFF
- - 14 TRBJ1-2 TRBV29-1 TGCAGCGTCCCATGGGGCAGTTTTAACTATGGCTACACCTTC CSVPWGSFNYGYTF
- TRBD1 15 TRBJ2-4 TRBV18 TGTGCCAGCTCACCGGACAGGGTAGCCAAAAACATTCAGTACTTC CASSPDRVAKNIQYF
- - 11 TRBJ2-7 TRBV2 TGTGCCAGCAGTGGTCCCCTGGGGCAGTACTTC CASSGPLGQYF